This T cell receptor (beta chain) stems from a study of blood T cells in healthy people across ages. V lost 6 bases and J lost 10, with 12 bases in between. The CDR3 contains 11 residues. Germline CDR1 MGHDK, CDR2 SYGVNS. Together with a sample-barcoded 5' primer, a J-beta primer mix was included in a second PCR lasting roughly 7 to 11 cycles. Every individual sample yielded 2.5 million or more paired-end reads (each containing CDR3). One entry per CDR3 protein, called by TCRdb with MiXCR from the 5' RACE reads. The sample consists of more than 1.4 million distinct CDR3 sequences, around 39% of them appearing once. Notes on this clonotype: Antigen: not known.

Study-wide results and caveats: A roughly linear fall in TCR beta diversity per million T cells was seen with increasing age.

This rearrangement joins TRBV25-1 to TRBJ1-1; D is unclear. Sequencing was carried out using blood. The TCR was taken from a woman under 30 in good health. The CDR3: CASSRIKGAFF. In nucleotides, the CDR3 is TGTGCCAGCAGCCGCATCAAAGGAGCTTTCTTT. The variable domain in full, completed from reference TRBV25-1 and TRBJ1-1, reads EADIYQTPRYLVIGTGKKITLECSQTMGHDKMYWYQQDPGMELHLIHYSYGVNSTEKGDLSSESTVSRIRTEHFPLTLESARPSHTSQYLCASSRIKGAFFGQGTRLTVV.